The clone carrying this T cell receptor beta chain has a handful of counts. Its antigen is not identified. These data originate in a study of CD8+ T cells in alopecia areata. Extracted RNA was reverse transcribed, and the resulting cDNA served as sequencing template. The protocol was immunoSEQ multiplex PCR, while the TCRdb copy is restricted to in-frame clones and leaves out a portion. Of roughly 200,000 clones in the sample, 43% were seen once. Treatment described: oral pan-JAK inhibitor, 5-10 mg twice daily. Overall study results and limits: Uncertainty about whether baseline CD8+ expansion is linked to response remains, with one nonresponder.

Trimming pared 5 bases from V and 7 bases from J, leaving 15 bases between. The CDR3 sequence is 14 residues long. Germline CDR1 reads LNHDA; CDR2 reads SQIVND (reference sequence). The material was CD4+ T cells sorted from blood, obtained at approximately week 39, from a patient treated with tofacitinib. The sequence was collected from a human donor with alopecia areata. The chain has TRBV19 and TRBJ2-1, with TRBD2 as a possible D gene (6 bases). Written as DNA, the CDR3 is TGTGCCAGTAGTTTGTGGGGGGTCAAAAATGAGCAGTTCTTC. This codes for CASSLWGVKNEQFF.